Following are 9 T cell receptor beta chains from one sample sequenced in a study of response to subunit inactivated influenza vaccine. TCRdb processed the RT-PCR reads anew with MiXCR; each CDR3 protein has one entry. The table records approximately 680,000 distinct CDR3 sequences, about 15% of them present only once. The sequenced sample was PBMCs from blood, obtained approximately 13 days after vaccination. These receptors all come from a man aged 45 to 65 who received an inactivated influenza vaccine.

A few counts support this clonotype. This rearrangement joins TRBV7-9 to TRBJ2-7; D gene ambiguous. There are 13 residues in the CDR3. V shed 5 bases and J shed 6 bases, with 14 bases lying between them. Germline-derived CDR1 and CDR2 are SEHNR and FQNEAQ (reference sequence). In DNA form, the CDR3 reads TGTGCCAGCAGCCTCGCCCCCGGCGTCGAGCAGTACTTC. Its translation: CASSLAPGVEQYF.

This clonotype was observed a few times. The V call is TRBV10-2, the J call TRBJ2-2; 11 bases fit TRBD1. V lost 1 base, J lost 2 bases, and 3 bases stayed unmatched. Germline CDR1 reads WSHSY; CDR2 reads SAAADI. CDR3 length: 17 residues. DNA for the CDR3: TGCGCCAGCAGTGAGTGGACAGGGGGCAGTAACACCGGGGAGCTGTTTTTT. It codes for CASSEWTGGSNTGELFF.

This clonotype was detected a few times. This chain connects TRBV12-3 or TRBV12-4 to TRBJ1-1; D uncertain. CDR3 length: 13 amino acids. V lost 11 bases and J 6 bases, leaving 19 bases between the germline ends. The CDR3 DNA reads as TGTGCCCGTTATACAGCGGAGGACGCTGAAGCTTTCTTT. It yields the protein CARYTAEDAEAFF.

There are a few counts of this clonotype. This rearrangement joins TRBV19 to TRBJ1-6, with D possibly being TRBD1 (5 bases). The V end was cut by 8 bases, the J end by 10 bases, with 24 bases between. The CDR3 runs to 16 residues. Germline values: CDR1 LNHDA, CDR2 SQIVND (reference sequence). The CDR3 nucleotides read TGTGCCAGTCCCCCAGCGAGAGGGCGCAGGGACTCACCCCTCCACTTT. Translation: CASPPARGRRDSPLHF.

This clonotype was recorded at least ten times. The chain is built from TRBV11-2 and TRBJ2-7; 12 bases map to TRBD1. This CDR3 has 14 residues. Trimming at V came to 5 bases and at J to 5 bases, leaving 4 bases not matched to a gene. Germline V gene lookup returns CDR1 SGHAT and CDR2 FQNNGV. CDR3 nucleotides: TGTGCCAGCAGCCCCGGGACAGGGGGCGACGAGCAGTACTTC. Protein product: CASSPGTGGDEQYF.

The V and J genes are TRBV20-1 and TRBJ2-1; TRBD2 matches 12 bases. Germline V gene data show CDR1 as DFQATT and CDR2 as SNEGSKA (reference sequence). This CDR3 has 16 amino acids. Unmatched junction bases numbered 7, after V lost 1 base and J lost 6 bases. The CDR3 coding sequence is TGCAGTGCTAGAGGGCCACTAGCGGGAGGTCCCAATGAGCAGTTCTTC. It yields the protein CSARGPLAGGPNEQFF.

This clonotype was observed a handful of times. The CDR3 here is CASSRPRGHLNTEAFF. The CDR3 DNA sequence: TGTGCCAGCTCACGGCCTCGGGGCCACCTGAACACTGAAGCTTTCTTT. This rearrangement joins TRBV18 to TRBJ1-1; possibly TRBD1 for D (5 bases). The CDR3 sequence is 16 residues long. Trimming stripped 4 bases from V and 0 bases from J, with 15 bases between. Germline assignment: CDR1 KGHSH and CDR2 LQKENI.

This clonotype appeared a few times. The V gene is TRBV28, the J gene TRBJ1-1; 7 bases map to TRBD1. CDR1 and CDR2 (germline): MDHEN, SYDVKM. The CDR3 has 11 residues. Unmatched junction bases numbered 6, after V lost 6 bases and J lost 11 bases. CDR3 nucleotide sequence: TGTGCCAGCAGAGACACGGACAGGGCTTTCTTT. Translating gives CASRDTDRAFF.

This clonotype has ten or more counts. J is TRBJ2-1 and V is TRBV28; 11 nucleotides match TRBD2. This CDR3 has 15 residues. Germline assignment: CDR1 MDHEN and CDR2 SYDVKM. The V and J ends lost 5 bases and 5 bases, in that order; junction bases with no gene match: 5. The chain's CDR3 is CASSLTSGSHNEQFF. For the CDR3, the DNA is TGTGCCAGCAGTCTTACTAGCGGGAGCCACAATGAGCAGTTCTTC. Complete variable domain (other parts from reference TRBV28 and TRBJ2-1): DVKVTQSSRYLVKRTGEKVFLECVQDMDHENMFWYRQDPGLGLRLIYFSYDVKMKEKGDIPEGYSVSREKKERFSLILESASTNQTSMYLCASSLTSGSHNEQFFGPGTRLTVL.